The 16 T cell receptor beta chains in this list originate from one sample, sequenced in a study of cytomegalovirus exposure and HLA in healthy donors (dated by TCRdb to the late 2010s). Library preparation used the immunoSEQ multiplex PCR assay. In its TCRdb copy, this immuneACCESS table keeps in-frame sequences only and misses some clones. Where compared with another copy, unresolved V genes explain less than half of these, and the others have no known cause. Present in this sample are tens of thousands of clones, 90% to 95% of which were seen just once. The leading ten clones occupy about 1.1% of the sample. Sample: PBMCs. Receptor source: a woman aged 25 to 45 in good health and CMV-seropositive.

The chain employs TRBV9 and TRBJ2-2; 8 bases are shared with TRBD2. The CDR3 has 17 residues. Germline-derived CDR1 and CDR2 are SGDLS and YYNGEE. The J segment lost 7 bases and the V segment lost 0 bases, leaving 11 bases of the junction unmatched. CDR3 residues: CASSVGLAGPESGELFF. The CDR3 DNA is TGTGCCAGCAGCGTAGGCCTAGCGGGTCCAGAAAGCGGGGAGCTGTTTTTT. Full variable domain (remainder filled in from reference TRBV9 and TRBJ2-2): DSGVTQTPKHLITATGQRVTLRCSPRSGDLSVYWYQQSLDQGLQFLIQYYNGEERAKGNILERFSAQQFPDLHSELNLSSLELGDSALYFCASSVGLAGPESGELFFGEGSRLTVL.

This chain uses TRBV30 with TRBJ1-5; possibly TRBD1 for D (6 bases). CDR1 and CDR2 (germline): GTSNPN, SVGIG (reference sequence). CDR3 size: 14 residues. V lost 0 bases, J lost 10 bases, and 16 bases lay in between. CDR3 DNA: TGTGCCTGGAGTGTCGGCCAGGGCGGGGGCCCCCAGCATTTT. Protein product: CAWSVGQGGGPQHF.

This chain uses TRBV7-9 with TRBJ2-1; the match to TRBD2 covers 7 bases. Germline V gene data show CDR1 as SEHNR and CDR2 as FQNEAQ (reference sequence). V gave up 0 bases and J gave up 10 bases; unmatched junction bases: 9. The CDR3 runs 15 residues. CDR3: CASSLASASGGEQFF. The CDR3 DNA follows: TGTGCCAGCAGCTTAGCGTCGGCTAGCGGTGGGGAGCAGTTCTTC.

The chain uses TRBV5-4 and TRBJ2-2, with 10 bases fitting TRBD2. The CDR3 loop spans 16 amino acids. Per the germline V gene, CDR1 is SGHNT and CDR2 is YYREEE (reference sequence). The CDR3, as DNA: TGTGAGAATGGACTAGCGGAGACCGCGAACACCGGGGAGCTGTTTTTT. Translation gives CENGLAETANTGELFF.

The rearrangement links TRBV6-6 to TRBJ1-2, with 7 bases identical to TRBD1. J gave up 4 bases and V 6 bases, and 11 bases lay outside the gene matches. Germline V CDR1 and CDR2: MNHNY, SVGAGI (reference sequence). The CDR3 totals 15 residues. CDR3 in amino acids: CASRQGLKKPYGYTF. CDR3 bases: TGTGCCAGCAGACAGGGGCTGAAGAAACCCTATGGCTACACCTTC.

J is TRBJ2-2 and V is TRBV18, with D perhaps matching TRBD1 (6 bases). This CDR3 comprises 15 residues. V was clipped by 0 bases and J by 7 bases, with 12 bases between them. The germline V gene encodes CDR1 KGHSH and CDR2 LQKENI. The CDR3 DNA sequence: TGTGCCAGCTCACCACCACAGGGAAATCACGGGGAGCTGTTTTTT. It yields the protein CASSPPQGNHGELFF.

The CDR3, as DNA: TGCGCCAGCAGCAGCGGGACCTCCTACAATGAGCAGTTCTTC. Protein sequence: CASSSGTSYNEQFF. The chain couples TRBV5-1 to TRBJ2-1; the match to TRBD2 covers 7 bases. The CDR3 has 14 residues. Trimming removed 4 bases from V and 0 bases from J; junction bases left unmatched: 1. Germline assignment: CDR1 SGHRS and CDR2 YFSETQ.

The J gene is TRBJ2-5, the V gene TRBV7-2; 9 nucleotides line up with TRBD2. J gave up 5 bases and V 1 base, and 5 bases lay outside the gene matches. Germline values: CDR1 SGHTA, CDR2 FQGNSA. This CDR3 is 15 amino acids long. The CDR3 nucleotides are TGTGCCAGCAGCTTAGTGGGCGGGAGGGGGGAGACCCAGTACTTC. It is translated as CASSLVGGRGETQYF.

The chain combines TRBV7-2 with TRBJ2-3; 12 bases map to TRBD2. Germline V CDR1 and CDR2: SGHTA, FQGNSA. The CDR3 is 18 amino acids. The trim removed 4 bases at V and 0 bases at J, leaving 8 bases unmatched. The CDR3 DNA sequence: TGTGCCAGCAGCTCAGGTCTAGCGGGAGGGCCCAGCACAGATACGCAGTATTTT. Translated: CASSSGLAGGPSTDTQYF.

The chain carries TRBV27 and TRBJ1-1; D gene ambiguous. Looked up from germline, CDR1 is MNHEY and CDR2 is SMNVEV (reference sequence). The CDR3 sequence is 15 residues long. Deletions cut 2 bases from V and 1 base from J, with 11 bases between. DNA of the CDR3: TGTGCCAGCAGTTTAGGGGTCAGCGGGAACACTGAAGCTTTCTTT. As protein: CASSLGVSGNTEAFF.

The V gene is TRBV18, the J gene TRBJ1-2; 8 bases match TRBD1. V shed 3 bases, J shed 3 bases, and the junction held 15 bases outside the gene matches. The CDR3 extends over 18 amino acids. Germline CDR1 reads KGHSH; CDR2 reads LQKENI. The CDR3 nucleotides are TGTGCCAGCTCACCCAGAACGACAGGGGAGTTTAAGTACTATGGCTACACCTTC. Its protein is CASSPRTTGEFKYYGYTF. Combining the CDR3 with reference TRBV18 and TRBJ1-2 gives the whole variable domain NAGVMQNPRHLVRRRGQEARLRCSPMKGHSHVYWYRQLPEEGLKFMVYLQKENIIDESGMPKERFSAEFPKEGPSILRIQQVVRGDSAAYFCASSPRTTGEFKYYGYTFGSGTRLTVV.

The gene calls are TRBV30 and TRBJ1-4, with D possibly being TRBD1 (5 bases). This CDR3 spans 14 amino acids. V was clipped by 4 bases and J by 2 bases, with 11 bases between them. Germline values: CDR1 GTSNPN, CDR2 SVGIG (reference sequence). CDR3 amino acids: CAWKLGGTNEKLFF. The CDR3 DNA follows: TGTGCCTGGAAGTTGGGGGGGACTAATGAAAAACTGTTTTTT.

V is TRBV7-9 and J is TRBJ2-5, with D possibly being TRBD2 (6 bases). The CDR3 covers 17 residues. CDR1 and CDR2 from the germline V gene are SEHNR and FQNEAQ (reference sequence). The V end was cut by 5 bases, the J end by 2 bases, with 21 bases between. The CDR3 protein is CASSLGGGPWLQETQYF. The CDR3 DNA follows: TGTGCCAGCAGCCTCGGGGGTGGGCCTTGGTTACAAGAGACCCAGTACTTC. The variable domain in full, with the rest retrieved from reference TRBV7-9 and TRBJ2-5, is DTGVSQNPRHKITKRGQNVTFRCDPISEHNRLYWYRQTLGQGPEFLTYFQNEAQLEKSRLLSDRFSAERPKGSFSTLEIQRTEQGDSAMYLCASSLGGGPWLQETQYFGPGTRLLVL.

The CDR3 sequence: CASSLALGGAVLNTEAFF. CDR3 DNA: TGTGCCAGCAGCTTAGCGCTGGGGGGGGCAGTATTGAACACTGAAGCTTTCTTT. This chain connects TRBV7-8 to TRBJ1-1, with D perhaps matching TRBD1 (6 bases). Deletions cut 0 bases from V and 0 bases from J, with 17 bases between. The CDR3 consists of 18 residues. Germline V gives CDR1 SGHVS, CDR2 FQNEAQ.

The chain couples TRBV28 to TRBJ1-2; D is uncertain. Germline V CDR1 and CDR2: MDHEN, SYDVKM. The V and J ends lost 3 bases and 5 bases respectively, with 13 bases between them. The CDR3 runs 14 residues. The CDR3 nucleotides read TGTGCCAGCAGTTTCGCCGGGTGGTTGTATGGCTACACCTTC. Translated: CASSFAGWLYGYTF.

In this sample, this clone turned up once. The rearrangement links TRBV6-5 to TRBJ1-2; TRBD1 is a possible D gene (6 bases). There are 16 residues in the CDR3. Germline CDR1 is MNHEY and CDR2 is SVGAGI. Trimming stripped 0 bases from V and 2 bases from J, with 13 bases between. The CDR3 loop is CASSYSLTGTNYGYTF. The CDR3 DNA reads TGTGCCAGCAGTTACTCTCTGACAGGAACCAACTATGGCTACACCTTC.